This T cell receptor (beta chain) stems from a study of regulatory T cells in long-lasting Graves disease. Time point: newly diagnosed GD, antithyroid drugs for less than 3 months. PBMC-derived RNA was used for the TCR library. Library construction for TCR beta used iRepertoire HTBI primers and Arm-PCR of CDR3 regions. MiXCR, applied by TCRdb to the multiplex PCR reads, yields one record per CDR3 protein. The sample has 400,000 to 550,000 distinct CDR3 sequences, around 17% seen once. Study-wide points: Blood alone, not thyroid tissue, was studied.

This clonotype came up many times. Its antigen is currently unknown. Another study also made use of these data, one on T cells in Graves' hyperthyroidism and ophthalmopathy. From that study: Each diagnosis drew on symptoms, thyroxine, TRAb, thyroid ultrasound and orbital computed tomography findings. Blood also contained most expanded thyroid clonotypes above 0.001.

The sample consisted of peripheral blood mononuclear cells (PBMCs), taken at new diagnosis, from a patient treated with antithyroid drugs. The sequence was collected from a woman aged 25 to 45 with Graves disease.

The chain's CDR3 is CASSLIPGLTRETQYF. CDR3 DNA sequence: TGTGCCAGCAGCTTAATACCGGGACTAACTCGGGAGACCCAGTACTTC. The chain links TRBV7-2 to TRBJ2-5; 7 nucleotides align to TRBD2. The CDR3 loop spans 16 amino acids. From germline, CDR1 is SGHTA and CDR2 FQGNSA. V lost 2 bases to trimming and J lost 5 bases; unmatched junction nucleotides: 11.